Below, 30 T cell receptor beta chains from the same sample are listed, as sequenced in a study of blood T cell repertoires in COVID-19. The assay was immunoSEQ multiplex PCR, and TCRdb's table has in-frame clones only and misses some. Of approximately 180,000 clones listed, over 75% were seen once; the top ten hold about 2.7%. The sequenced material came from peripheral blood. These receptors were taken from a man in his forties with active or convalescent COVID-19.

V gene TRBV18 combines with J gene TRBJ2-7, with 7 bases aligning to TRBD1. There are 15 residues in the CDR3. Germline V CDR1 and CDR2: KGHSH, LQKENI. With 3 bases clipped from V and 6 bases from J, the junction kept 11 bases outside the gene matches. This CDR3 reads CASSPGGRDRGEQYF. CDR3 bases: TGTGCCAGCTCACCTGGGGGCAGGGACAGAGGCGAGCAGTACTTC. The complete variable domain, with remaining parts taken from reference TRBV18 and TRBJ2-7, reads NAGVMQNPRHLVRRRGQEARLRCSPMKGHSHVYWYRQLPEEGLKFMVYLQKENIIDESGMPKERFSAEFPKEGPSILRIQQVVRGDSAAYFCASSPGGRDRGEQYFGPGTRLTVT.

The rearrangement links TRBV5-1 to TRBJ2-1, with TRBD2 matching 7 bases. The CDR3 has 15 residues. V trimming: 7 bases; J trimming: 2 bases; junction bases outside the gene matches: 9. Germline lookup yields CDR1 SGHRS and CDR2 YFSETQ. Here the CDR3 reads CASGGETYTYNEQFF. CDR3 nucleotides: TGCGCCAGCGGGGGGGAAACTTACACCTACAATGAGCAGTTCTTC.

The chain recombines TRBV11-2 with TRBJ1-2; 9 positions match TRBD1. Germline trimming cut 6 bases from V and 1 base from J; bases unmatched to any gene: 6. This CDR3 spans 15 amino acids. Germline loops: CDR1 SGHAT, CDR2 FQNNGV. In DNA, the CDR3 is TGTGCCAGCAGTTTAAACAGGGGGCGTAACTATGGCTACACCTTC. It translates to CASSLNRGRNYGYTF.

The gene calls are TRBV10-3 and TRBJ2-1; TRBD1 agrees at 9 bases. Trimming removed 10 bases from V and 1 base from J; junction bases left unmatched: 5. Germline CDR1 and CDR2: ENHRY and SYGVKD. This CDR3 spans 14 amino acids. The CDR3 reads CATQGQGSYNEQFF. The CDR3 coding sequence is TGTGCCACCCAAGGACAGGGGTCCTACAATGAGCAGTTCTTC.

This clone was seen just once. CDR3 sequence reads: CASRYSRNEQFF. The DNA of the CDR3 is TGCGCCAGCAGATATTCGAGGAATGAGCAGTTCTTC. The chain recombines TRBV5-1 with TRBJ2-1, with D unresolved. The V gene's germline CDR1 is SGHRS and CDR2 YFSETQ. The CDR3 length is 12 residues. V lost 5 bases and J 7 bases, leaving 10 bases between the germline ends.

This clone was observed a few times. V gene TRBV14 combines with J gene TRBJ1-2; TRBD1 is a possible D gene (6 bases). V was trimmed by 4 bases and J by 7 bases, leaving 19 bases between them. CDR3 length: 15 residues. Germline CDR1 is SGHDN and CDR2 is FVKESK. This CDR3 reads CASSPTHRASGGYTF. The CDR3 nucleotides are TGTGCCAGCAGCCCTACACACAGGGCGAGCGGTGGCTACACCTTC. The complete variable domain, with remaining parts taken from reference TRBV14 and TRBJ1-2, reads EAGVTQFPSHSVIEKGQTVTLRCDPISGHDNLYWYRRVMGKEIKFLLHFVKESKQDESGMPNNRFLAERTGGTYSTLKVQPAELEDSGVYFCASSPTHRASGGYTFGSGTRLTVV.

The CDR3 DNA reads TGTGCCAGCACCCGGACAGGGGGCAGTCACTATGGCTACACCTTC. As protein: CASTRTGGSHYGYTF. The V and J genes are TRBV11-2 and TRBJ1-2, with 11 bases that match TRBD1. This CDR3 contains 15 residues. CDR1 is SGHAT, CDR2 FQNNGV, per germline. J was trimmed by 3 bases and V by 7 bases; bases with no gene match: 7.

V and J are TRBV15 and TRBJ1-5, with D possibly being TRBD1 (6 bases). There are 14 residues in the CDR3. Germline loops: CDR1 LNHNV, CDR2 YYDKDF (reference sequence). Trimming removed 0 bases from V and 4 bases from J, with 7 bases in between. CDR3 sequence reads: CATSRDRGNQPQHF. DNA of the CDR3: TGTGCCACCAGCAGAGACAGGGGAAATCAGCCCCAGCATTTT. Together with reference TRBV15 and TRBJ1-5, the CDR3 gives the full variable domain: DAMVIQNPRYQVTQFGKPVTLSCSQTLNHNVMYWYQQKSSQAPKLLFHYYDKDFNNEADTPDNFQSRRPNTSFCFLDIRSPGLGDTAMYLCATSRDRGNQPQHFGDGTRLSIL.

This clone was counted between two and nine times. The rearrangement links TRBV7-2 to TRBJ1-1; D not certain. Germline-derived CDR1 and CDR2 are SGHTA and FQGNSA. There are 14 residues in the CDR3. V was trimmed by 2 bases and J by 5 bases, leaving 12 bases between them. CDR3 amino acids: CASSLKSLGTEAFF. As DNA, the CDR3 is TGTGCCAGCAGCTTAAAGTCCCTCGGGACTGAAGCTTTCTTT.

The chain carries TRBV27 and TRBJ2-7, with 8 bases aligning to TRBD1. V trimming: 5 bases; J trimming: 1 base; junction bases outside the gene matches: 7. Germline loops: CDR1 MNHEY, CDR2 SMNVEV (reference sequence). The CDR3 totals 15 residues. CDR3 DNA sequence: TGTGCCAGCAGTCAAGACAGGGGCTCGTCCTACGAGCAGTACTTC. It translates to CASSQDRGSSYEQYF.

This sequence joins TRBV11-2 and TRBJ1-1, with D perhaps matching TRBD1 (5 bases). CDR3 length: 13 amino acids. Looked up from germline, CDR1 is SGHAT and CDR2 is FQNNGV. Trimming pared 5 bases from V and 10 bases from J, leaving 17 bases between. CDR3 in DNA: TGTGCCAGCAGCCGGGGCGCGGGGGTTGGAGCTTTCTTT. It is translated as CASSRGAGVGAFF.

The gene calls are TRBV4-3 and TRBJ2-1; TRBD2 agrees at 14 bases. CDR1 and CDR2 from the germline V gene are LGHNA and YSLEER. V dropped 0 bases and J dropped 6; count of bases not matched to a gene: 1. This CDR3 is 16 amino acids long. The CDR3 region has the DNA TGCGCCAGCAGCCAAGAGACTAGCGGGGGGGCCAATGAGCAGTTCTTC. Its translation is CASSQETSGGANEQFF.

This chain joins TRBV5-1 and TRBJ1-1; D call uncertain. Germline V gene sequence: CDR1 SGHRS, CDR2 YFSETQ. V shed 4 bases and J shed 4 bases, with 14 bases lying between them. There are 14 residues in the CDR3. The CDR3 reads CASSRGNTGTEAFF. The CDR3 DNA follows: TGCGCCAGCAGCAGAGGCAACACCGGCACTGAAGCTTTCTTT.

The chain recombines TRBV2 with TRBJ1-3; TRBD1 might be the D (5 bases). The V gene's germline CDR1 is SNHLY and CDR2 FYNNEI. There are 15 residues in the CDR3. V lost 7 bases to trimming and J lost 0 bases, with 13 bases between them. The CDR3, as DNA: TGTGCCAGCACGCCCAGGACATCCTCTGGAAACACCATATATTTT. Its protein is CASTPRTSSGNTIYF.

CDR3 residues: CASRDGGTGELFF. In DNA form, the CDR3 reads TGTGCCAGCAGGGACGGGGGGACCGGGGAGCTGTTTTTT. V usage is TRBV28 and J usage is TRBJ2-2; 7 positions agree with TRBD2. The V segment lost 6 bases and the J segment 5 bases; nucleotides outside the gene matches: 3. CDR1 is MDHEN and CDR2 is SYDVKM in the germline V gene. The CDR3 runs 13 residues.

The chain links TRBV10-3 to TRBJ1-2; D remains unclear. The germline V gene encodes CDR1 ENHRY and CDR2 SYGVKD. This CDR3 contains 15 residues. Trimming shortened V by 0 bases and J by 3 bases, and 11 bases separated the two germline ends. DNA of the CDR3: TGTGCCATCAGTGAGTCGGGAGGAATAGACTATGGCTACACCTTC. It is translated as CAISESGGIDYGYTF.

This rearrangement joins TRBV4-3 to TRBJ2-6; maybe TRBD1 (5 bases). Trimming stripped 0 bases from V and 0 bases from J, with 12 bases between. The CDR3 spans 18 residues. Germline lookup yields CDR1 LGHNA and CDR2 YSLEER. The CDR3 spells CASSQETGRYSGANVLTF. The CDR3 bases are TGCGCCAGCAGCCAAGAAACAGGCCGATACTCTGGGGCCAACGTCCTGACTTTC.

The chain couples TRBV5-3 to TRBJ1-2; 8 bases are a match to TRBD1. TRBV5-3 is labeled an ORF, and its function is uncertain. This CDR3 has 15 amino acids. V was pared by 1 base and J by 4 bases, with 6 bases of the junction left unmatched. CDR3 sequence (DNA): TGTGCCAGAAGCTTGCGGACAGGGTCGGGCTATGGCTACACCTTC. Translating it yields CARSLRTGSGYGYTF.

The chain carries TRBV7-8 and TRBJ1-5; D unclear. The CDR3 contains 14 residues. V was trimmed by 0 bases and J by 2 bases, leaving 5 bases between them. CDR1 SGHVS and CDR2 FQNEAQ come from the germline V gene. CDR3 protein: CASSLALGNQPQHF. The CDR3, as DNA: TGTGCCAGCAGCTTAGCACTTGGCAATCAGCCCCAGCATTTT.

This chain joins TRBV6-5 and TRBJ1-6, with TRBD1 as a possible D gene (5 bases). Germline V CDR1 and CDR2: MNHEY, SVGAGI. Deletions cut 6 bases from V and 7 bases from J, with 13 bases between. This CDR3 is built from 14 residues. The CDR3 spells CASRPGQSNSPLHF. The CDR3 bases are TGTGCCAGCAGGCCAGGGCAGTCAAATTCACCCCTCCACTTT.

The CDR3 loop is CASSHARMNTEAFF. The DNA of the CDR3 is TGCGCCAGCAGCCATGCTAGGATGAACACTGAAGCTTTCTTT. This chain links TRBV4-3 with TRBJ1-1; D unresolved. Germline CDR1 is LGHNA and CDR2 is YSLEER. Trimming left V 3 bases short and J 0 bases short, with 8 bases between. The CDR3 contains 14 residues.

This sequence joins TRBV10-3 and TRBJ1-1; 10 bases align to TRBD1. J lost 7 bases, V lost 7 bases, and 6 bases had no gene match. The length of the CDR3 is 13 residues. The germline CDR1 and CDR2 sequences are ENHRY and SYGVKD. Here the CDR3 reads CAIIRTGGGEAFF. In nucleotides, the CDR3 is TGTGCCATCATTCGGACAGGGGGAGGTGAAGCTTTCTTT.

This chain links TRBV25-1 with TRBJ2-1; TRBD2 matches 15 bases. The germline CDR1 and CDR2 sequences are MGHDK and SYGVNS. This CDR3 comprises 13 residues. V shed 11 bases and J 8 bases; nucleotides not matched to a gene: 4. The CDR3 loop is CAAGLAGGDEQFF. CDR3 nucleotide sequence: TGTGCCGCGGGACTAGCGGGGGGTGATGAGCAGTTCTTC.

The V gene is TRBV7-2, the J gene TRBJ2-7, with 9 bases that match TRBD2. Per germline, CDR1 SGHTA and CDR2 FQGNSA. The ends lost 1 base at V and 5 bases at J; junction bases unmatched: 9. The CDR3 is made up of 16 amino acids. Here the CDR3 DNA reads TGTGCCAGCAGCTTAGTTTTCAGCGGGGGGCTCAACGAGCAGTACTTC. The encoded protein is CASSLVFSGGLNEQYF.

Notes on this clone: This sample includes further DNA sequences coding for the same CDR3. This chain links TRBV18 with TRBJ1-2; 7 nucleotides match TRBD1. In germline, CDR1 is KGHSH, CDR2 LQKENI. CDR3 size: 13 residues. V lost 3 bases and J lost 2; bases outside the gene matches: 0. The CDR3 reads CASSPGQNYGYTF. DNA for the CDR3: TGTGCCAGCTCACCGGGACAGAACTATGGCTACACCTTC.

The chain employs TRBV9 and TRBJ2-1; TRBD2 matches at 12 bases. CDR1 and CDR2 from the germline V gene are SGDLS and YYNGEE. V dropped 5 bases and J dropped 4; count of bases not matched to a gene: 7. This CDR3 contains 16 residues. The CDR3 nucleotides are TGTGCCAGCAGTCTTACCGGGACTAGCGGGTACAATGAGCAGTTCTTC. Translating it yields CASSLTGTSGYNEQFF. Based on the CDR3 plus reference TRBV9 and TRBJ2-1, the full variable domain is DSGVTQTPKHLITATGQRVTLRCSPRSGDLSVYWYQQSLDQGLQFLIQYYNGEERAKGNILERFSAQQFPDLHSELNLSSLELGDSALYFCASSLTGTSGYNEQFFGPGTRLTVL.

The chain employs TRBV28 and TRBJ2-7, with D perhaps matching TRBD2 (5 bases). CDR3 length: 14 amino acids. Trimming stripped 2 bases from V and 0 bases from J, with 8 bases between. In germline, CDR1 is MDHEN, CDR2 SYDVKM. CDR3 coding DNA: TGTGCCAGCAGTTTACTCCTAGCCTCCTACGAGCAGTACTTC. It encodes CASSLLLASYEQYF. The full variable domain, completed using reference TRBV28 and TRBJ2-7, is DVKVTQSSRYLVKRTGEKVFLECVQDMDHENMFWYRQDPGLGLRLIYFSYDVKMKEKGDIPEGYSVSREKKERFSLILESASTNQTSMYLCASSLLLASYEQYFGPGTRLTVT.

This rearrangement joins TRBV11-3 to TRBJ2-1, with 9 bases that match TRBD2. CDR1 and CDR2 from the germline V gene are SGHNT and YENEEA. V shed 4 bases, J shed 4 bases, and the junction held 8 bases outside the gene matches. The CDR3 is 16 amino acids. The CDR3 here is CASSSGGLAGYNEQFF. CDR3 bases: TGTGCCAGCAGCTCCGGAGGGCTAGCGGGATACAATGAGCAGTTCTTC. The whole variable domain, remainder taken from reference TRBV11-3 and TRBJ2-1, is EAGVVQSPRYKIIEKKQPVAFWCNPISGHNTLYWYLQNLGQGPELLIRYENEEAVDDSQLPKDRFSAERLKGVDSTLKIQPAELGDSAVYLCASSSGGLAGYNEQFFGPGTRLTVL.

The chain recombines TRBV3-1 (or the pseudogene TRBV3-2) with TRBJ2-3; 10 nucleotides align to TRBD2. Germline lookup yields CDR1 LGHDT and CDR2 YNNKEL (reference sequence). Losses at the gene ends were 3 bases for V and 4 bases for J; bases not matched to a gene: 13. The CDR3 runs to 18 residues. The CDR3 region has the DNA TGTGCCAGCAGCCAGAAAGGATATCGACTAGCGGGCCCAGATACGCAGTATTTT. It is translated as CASSQKGYRLAGPDTQYF.

This sequence joins TRBV18 and TRBJ2-1; unclear D gene. Trimming cost V 0 bases and J 4 bases, with 10 bases left between them. The CDR3 consists of 15 residues. Germline V CDR1 and CDR2: KGHSH, LQKENI. The CDR3 reads CASSPPHISYNEQFF. CDR3 nucleotides: TGTGCCAGCTCACCACCACATATAAGTTACAATGAGCAGTTCTTC.